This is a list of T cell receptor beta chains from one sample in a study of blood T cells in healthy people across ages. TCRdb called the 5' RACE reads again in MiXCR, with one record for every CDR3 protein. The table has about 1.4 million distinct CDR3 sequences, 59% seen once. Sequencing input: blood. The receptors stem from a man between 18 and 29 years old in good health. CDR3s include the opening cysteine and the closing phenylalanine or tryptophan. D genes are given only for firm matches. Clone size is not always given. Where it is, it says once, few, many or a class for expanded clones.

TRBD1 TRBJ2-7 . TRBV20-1 TGCAGTGCTGTGGATTACCGGGACAGGGTCTACGAGCAGTACTTC CSAVDYRDRVYEQYF
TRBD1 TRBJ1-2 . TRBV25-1 TGTGCCAGCAGCCGGGACAGTAGTGTGGATGGCTACACCTTC CASSRDSSVDGYTF
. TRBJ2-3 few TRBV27 TGTGCCAGCAGCCCCTTAGGACACAGAGGACCAGATACGCAGTATTTT CASSPLGHRGPDTQYF
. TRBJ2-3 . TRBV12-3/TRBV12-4 TGTGCCAGCAGTCACGGGGCCTATCCTACGCAGTATTTT CASSHGAYPTQYF
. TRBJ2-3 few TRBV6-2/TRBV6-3 TGTGCCAGCAGTTACTCGAACGGGATGGCGGATACGCAGTATTTT CASSYSNGMADTQYF
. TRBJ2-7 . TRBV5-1 TGCACCAGCAGCGTATGGGGGTTGACGAACGAGCAGTACTTC CTSSVWGLTNEQYF
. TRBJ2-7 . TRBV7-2 TGTGCCAGCAGCTCACTCCCCCGGGGTCCCTACGAGCAGTACTTC CASSSLPRGPYEQYF
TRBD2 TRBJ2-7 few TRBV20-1 TGCAGTGCTCGGAGACTAGCCAATTCCTACGAGCAGTACTTC CSARRLANSYEQYF
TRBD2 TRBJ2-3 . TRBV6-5 TGTGCCAGCAGTTACGCAAGCGGGGGTCGAGGGGCGCACACAGATACGCAGTATTTT CASSYASGGRGAHTDTQYF
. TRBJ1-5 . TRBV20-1 TGCAGTGCTACCGGTTCGTATAGCAATCAGCCCCAGCATTTT CSATGSYSNQPQHF
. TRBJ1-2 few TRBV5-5 TGTGCCAGCAGCTTAGGAGGCAGGGCGGACGGCTACACCTTC CASSLGGRADGYTF
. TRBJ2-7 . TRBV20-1 TGCAGTGCTAGAGCCCACATGGGAGACTACGAGCAGTACTTC CSARAHMGDYEQYF
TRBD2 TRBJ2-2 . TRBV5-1 TGCGCCAGCAGCTGGGGCGGGAGAGATACCGGGGAGCTGTTTTTT CASSWGGRDTGELFF
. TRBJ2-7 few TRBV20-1 TGCAGTGCAGGACCAAACCCCTACGAGCAGTACTTC CSAGPNPYEQYF
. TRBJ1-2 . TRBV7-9 TGTGCCAGCAGCTGTTACAGGGACTATGGCTACACCTTC CASSCYRDYGYTF
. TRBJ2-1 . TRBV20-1 TGCAGTGCCACGGCCAGCTTCACAAACAGTGAGCAGTTCTTC CSATASFTNSEQFF
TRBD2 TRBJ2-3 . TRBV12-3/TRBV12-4 TGTGCCAGTACGACGGGGGGGTCTAGCACAGATACGCAGTATTTT CASTTGGSSTDTQYF
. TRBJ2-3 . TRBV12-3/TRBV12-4 TGTGCCAGCAGTTTAAGACGGTCCGGGGACTCAGCGAATGGAGATACGCAGTATTTT CASSLRRSGDSANGDTQYF
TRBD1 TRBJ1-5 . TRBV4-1 TGCGCCAGCAGCCCCGGGACAGGGGACGGTCAGCCCCAGCATTTT CASSPGTGDGQPQHF
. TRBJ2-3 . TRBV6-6 TGTGCCAGCAGTTACAGACAGACATCCATCTCGGATACGCAGTATTTT CASSYRQTSISDTQYF
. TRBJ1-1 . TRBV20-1 TGCAGTGCTAGAGTCCCGGACGGACGGAACACTGAAGCTTTCTTT CSARVPDGRNTEAFF
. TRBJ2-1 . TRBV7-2 TGTGCCAGCAACCGCGGGGGCTTTGAGCAGTTCTTC CASNRGGFEQFF
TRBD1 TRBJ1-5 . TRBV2 TGTGCCAGCAAAGTAACAGGGGGTGATGTGGCAAGTCAGCCCCAGCATTTT CASKVTGGDVASQPQHF
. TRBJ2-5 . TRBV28 TGTGCCAGCAGTCCGCCCCGGCGCGGGGCATGGGAGACCCAGTACTTC CASSPPRRGAWETQYF
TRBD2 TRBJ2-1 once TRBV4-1 TGCGCCAGCAGGGCTGTACTAGCGGGGTACAATGAGCAGTTCTTC CASRAVLAGYNEQFF
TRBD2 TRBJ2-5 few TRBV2 TGTGCCACCGTAAGAGGTTATAGCGGGGGAGAGACCCAGTACTTC CATVRGYSGGETQYF
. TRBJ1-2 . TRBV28 TGTGCCAGCAGTTTCTCGGGATTATTCGCCTATGGCTACACCTTC CASSFSGLFAYGYTF
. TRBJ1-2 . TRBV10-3 TGTGCCATCAGCCCAAGGGTGGAGTTGATGAGTTTTGGCTACACCTTC CAISPRVELMSFGYTF
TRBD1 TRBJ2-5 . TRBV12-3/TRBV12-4 TGTGCCAGCAGCGTACAGGGGGCGGGGGAAGAGACCCAGTACTTC CASSVQGAGEETQYF
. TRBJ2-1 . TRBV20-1 TGCAGTGCTAGAGACCGGACAGCAACCTACAATGAGCAGTTCTTC CSARDRTATYNEQFF
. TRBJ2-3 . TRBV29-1 TGCAGCGTTGAGTCAGATCACACAGATACGCAGTATTTT CSVESDHTDTQYF
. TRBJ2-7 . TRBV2 TGTGCCAGCACCGGTATCTCCTACGAGCAGTACTTC CASTGISYEQYF
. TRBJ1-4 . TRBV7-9 TGTGCCAGCAGCTTAGTAGGCAGGGATCGAAAACTGTTTTTT CASSLVGRDRKLFF
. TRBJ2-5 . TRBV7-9 TGTGCCAGCAGCTCAGGACCGGGTAGGGAGCAGTACTTC CASSSGPGREQYF
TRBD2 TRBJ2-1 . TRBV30 TGTGCCTGGAGTTCCCGACTAGCAGGGAATGAGCAGTTCTTC CAWSSRLAGNEQFF
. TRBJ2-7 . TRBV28 TGTGCCAGCGTCCCGACAGCAACCTACGAGCAGTACTTC CASVPTATYEQYF
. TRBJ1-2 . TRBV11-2 TGTGCCAGCAGCTCAAGCAGGGACTCAGGGAGCTATGGCTACACCTTC CASSSSRDSGSYGYTF
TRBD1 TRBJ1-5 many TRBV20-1 TGCAGTGCCAGGGACAGCAATCTCGCCCAGCATTTT CSARDSNLAQHF
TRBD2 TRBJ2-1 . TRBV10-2 TGCGCCAGCAGTGTTCCAGCGGGACCCGATGAGCAGTTCTTC CASSVPAGPDEQFF
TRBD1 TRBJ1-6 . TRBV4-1 TGCGCCAGCAGCCAGACAGGGGTCGATTCACCCCTCCACTTT CASSQTGVDSPLHF
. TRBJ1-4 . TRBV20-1 TGCAGTGCTAGAGATCTCGGGGACCCCACTCCCGGAAAACTGTTTTTT CSARDLGDPTPGKLFF
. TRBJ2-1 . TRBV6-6 TGTGCCAGCAGTTACGCTCCAGAGATAGACAATGAGCAGTTCTTC CASSYAPEIDNEQFF
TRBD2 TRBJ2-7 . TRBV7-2 TGTGCCAGCAGCTTAATGGCTAGCGGGAGTGGTGAGCAGTACTTC CASSLMASGSGEQYF
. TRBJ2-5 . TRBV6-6 TGTGCCAGCAGTTACTCGAGCCCGGAGTACCAAGAGACCCAGTACTTC CASSYSSPEYQETQYF
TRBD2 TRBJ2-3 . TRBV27 TGTGCCAGCAGCTTTTCTAGCGGAGGCCCCACAGATACGCAGTATTTT CASSFSSGGPTDTQYF
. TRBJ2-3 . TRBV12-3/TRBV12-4 TGTGCCAGCAGTGGCAGGGATTGGAGCACAGATACGCAGTATTTT CASSGRDWSTDTQYF
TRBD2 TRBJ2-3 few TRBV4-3 TGCGCCAGCAGCCAAGATGGGAGGGTAGATACGCAGTATTTT CASSQDGRVDTQYF
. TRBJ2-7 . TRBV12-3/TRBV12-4 TGTGCCAGCAGTATCCAGGTACCCTACGAGCAGTACTTC CASSIQVPYEQYF
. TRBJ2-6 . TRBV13 TGTGCCAGCAGCCCCTCGGACGGGTTCTCTGGGGCCAACGTCCTGACTTTC CASSPSDGFSGANVLTF
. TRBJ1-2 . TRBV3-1 TGTGCCAGCAGCCAAGTGGGGACACAGGGTTTGGGTGGCTACACCTTC CASSQVGTQGLGGYTF
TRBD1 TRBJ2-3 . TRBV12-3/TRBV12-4 TGTGCCAGCAGACGAAACAGGGGCGGAGATACGCAGTATTTT CASRRNRGGDTQYF
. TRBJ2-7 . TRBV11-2 TGTGCCAGCAGCTTAGATTATCCCGGGAGATCCAACGAGCAGTACTTC CASSLDYPGRSNEQYF
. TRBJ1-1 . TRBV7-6 TGTGCCAGCAGCGAGCACAGGGCTAGAAACACTGAAGCTTTCTTT CASSEHRARNTEAFF
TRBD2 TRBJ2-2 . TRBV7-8 TGTGCCAGCAGCTTAGCGCGGAGCGGGGGGGCTGCCGGGGAGCTGTTTTTT CASSLARSGGAAGELFF
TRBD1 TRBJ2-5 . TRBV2 TGTGCCAGCAGTGAACAGAGGGGGACAGGCACGCAAGAGACCCAGTACTTC CASSEQRGTGTQETQYF
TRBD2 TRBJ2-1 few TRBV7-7 TGTGCTAGCAGCTTGGATAGCGGGGGGTCTGGCGGCAATGAGCAGTTCTTC CASSLDSGGSGGNEQFF
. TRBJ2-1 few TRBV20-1 TGCAGTGCGACTGTGTGGAATGAGCAGTTCTTC CSATVWNEQFF
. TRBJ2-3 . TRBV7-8 TGTGCCAGCGGGCTTTTGATGGGGGGGGCCACAGATACGCAGTATTTT CASGLLMGGATDTQYF
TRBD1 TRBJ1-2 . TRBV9 TGTGCCAGCAGCGTAGACCTGACAGGGGGCGCGGACTATGGCTACACCTTC CASSVDLTGGADYGYTF
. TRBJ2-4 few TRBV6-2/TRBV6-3 TGTGCCAGCAGTTACGAGACGAAAAACATTCAGTACTTC CASSYETKNIQYF